This TCR beta chain came from a study of blood T cell repertoires in COVID-19 (dated by TCRdb to 2018 to 2020). Regarding the complete study: Samples covering the acute and convalescent phases of COVID-19 were provided by collaborators in the United States, Italy and Spain. HLA class I and class II types, where available, came from metadata supplied by the sample provider rather than from assay-based typing. The repertoires were released in a freely available public database meant as a resource for research on the immune response to SARS-CoV-2. Subjects who had been exposed to COVID-19, were actively infected with it, or had recovered from it provided the deeply sampled blood TCRbeta repertoires that made up the dataset. Samples came from the ongoing ImmuneRACE study (first 160 participants) plus 1,254 subjects from 6 global collaborators. The material from the prospective study consisted of cDNA or gDNA derived from T cells, B-cell-depleted T cells, or PBMCs. A de-identified subject ID, COVID-19 status, age in years and sex were almost always included in the sample metadata. Study-wide conclusions, independent of this receptor: The quantity of clinical and demographic metadata differed by source and by participant and was supplied without curation.

From its cysteine to its phenylalanine, the CDR3 spans 16 amino acids. CDR3 DNA is the only sequence kept; it has 48 bases, read in frame from the first base. V is shortened by 2 bases, J by 6 bases, and the region joining them spans 16 bases. From a lookup of the germline V gene, CDR1 and CDR2 are KGHSH and LQKENI. The immunoSEQ Assay, a bias-controlled multiplex PCR, was used to amplify TCRbeta CDR3 regions from genomic DNA. As for the original processing: Nucleated cell counts per sample were estimated from amplification of reference gene primers within the assay. To quantify the absolute abundance of each unique TCRbeta CDR3 rearrangement, sequence reads were collapsed and filtered. For each sample, productive Simpson clonality was calculated as the square root of Simpson's diversity index across productive rearrangements. Sourced from immuneACCESS, this table was stored by TCRdb with only in-frame sequences that have V and J called. A share of the clones is absent; for the studies checked, an unresolved V gene accounts for under half, and the remainder has no known explanation. V and J calls and clone size follow that table, whereas D and trimming were derived from the DNA. The sample table holds about 360,000 clones, of which approximately 86% were seen once. Just over 7% of the sample rests with the top ten.

One collaborating source in Seattle enrolled patients during active infection and followed them longitudinally through the course of disease. Collaborating institutions collected whole blood in K2EDTA tubes following their own protocols. For TCRbeta analysis, collaborator samples were shipped as frozen whole blood, as isolated PBMCs, or as DNA extracted from either sample type. As to this clone: Its cognate antigen has yet to be identified. No clone much larger than this one lies a single base away; base qualities are absent.

The chain employs TRBV18 and TRBJ1-4; a weak D assignment points to TRBD1 (5 bases agree). Specimen: peripheral blood. This sequence was found in a woman in her fifties or sixties with COVID-19, enrolled during active disease. The DNA is TGTGCCAGCTCACCATCGCGGGGGAACGGCGATGAAAAACTGTTTTTT. It specifies CASSPSRGNGDEKLFF.